Listed below are T cell receptor beta chains from one sample, sequenced in a study of T-cell memory formation after mild COVID-19. TCRdb redid the calling of the 5' RACE reads with MiXCR, one entry per CDR3 protein. This table holds fewer than 550,000 distinct CDR3 sequences, 15% to 25% found once. Sample: PBMCs or a T cell subset sorted from them (not recorded which). Receptors were obtained from an adult woman who had mild COVID-19 (a few samples of this study predate the infection). Cell type and time point are not known. Each CDR3 is given with its conserved first and last residue. A D gene is named only where the DNA matches it firmly. Clone size, where shown, is once, few, many, or a class for clones that have expanded.

TGTGCCAGCAGCTTGGCGGGGACTTACCTAAACAATGAGCAGTTCTTC CASSLAGTYLNNEQFF TRBV7-9 NA TRBJ2-1 NA
TGTGCCAGCAGCTTAGAACCTAGCGGGAGTTATACCACCGGGGAGCTGTTTTTT CASSLEPSGSYTTGELFF TRBV7-2 few TRBJ2-2 TRBD2
TGTGCCAGCAGTTTGGTCGACAGGGGTGACGAGCAGTACTTC CASSLVDRGDEQYF TRBV12-3/TRBV12-4 NA TRBJ2-7 TRBD1
TGCGCCAGCAGCCATCTGACAGGAGCTAACTATGGCTACACCTTC CASSHLTGANYGYTF TRBV4-3 once TRBJ1-2 NA
TGCAGTGCCACGGACAGTGATGGCTACACCTTC CSATDSDGYTF TRBV20-1 NA TRBJ1-2 NA
TGCAGTGCTCTCCTCGGGGTCACGAGCACTGAAGCTTTCTTT CSALLGVTSTEAFF TRBV20-1 NA TRBJ1-1 NA
TGTGCCAGCAGCGTAACCGCCGTGAGGAACACTGAAGCTTTCTTT CASSVTAVRNTEAFF TRBV7-8 few TRBJ1-1 NA
TGTGCCAGCAGCACGGGGGGGCTCCTAGCGGGCTCCTACAATGAGCAGTTCTTC CASSTGGLLAGSYNEQFF TRBV7-2 many TRBJ2-1 TRBD2
TGCGCCAGCAGCTTCGACAGGAGCACAGATACGCAGTATTTT CASSFDRSTDTQYF TRBV5-1 few TRBJ2-3 NA
TGTGCCATCGGGCTAGCTGGCTACAATGAGCAGTTCTTC CAIGLAGYNEQFF TRBV10-3 few TRBJ2-1 NA
TGTGCCAGCAGCTTAGTACTCGGACCTTCATCGCAGTATTTT CASSLVLGPSSQYF TRBV7-6 few TRBJ2-3 NA
TGCGCCAGCAGCTTATCGACAGCAAACACAGATACGCAGTATTTT CASSLSTANTDTQYF TRBV5-1 NA TRBJ2-3 NA
TGTGCCTCACCCTGCGACGTGCGGGGTCGGAGCAATCAGCCCCAGCATTTT CASPCDVRGRSNQPQHF TRBV5-5 NA TRBJ1-5 NA
TGTGCCAGCAGTCGTCGGTCGCAGCCCCAGCATTTT CASSRRSQPQHF TRBV28 few TRBJ1-5 NA
TGTGCCAGCAGCCCCCCCGCGGGGGGGGACCATACGCAGTATTTT CASSPPAGGDHTQYF TRBV12-3/TRBV12-4 many TRBJ2-3 TRBD2
TGTGCCAGCAGCACCTCGGTATGGTCAGCAACTAATGAAAAACTGTTTTTT CASSTSVWSATNEKLFF TRBV11-3 NA TRBJ1-4 NA
TGCAGCGTTGGTAGCGGGAGGGCCGGGGATACGCAGTATTTT CSVGSGRAGDTQYF TRBV29-1 few TRBJ2-3 TRBD2
TGTGCCAGCAGTCCACAGGCCCCCGGGGAGCTGTTTTTT CASSPQAPGELFF TRBV6-4 few TRBJ2-2 NA
TGTGCCAGCAGCCCGATTTACGGGACACCGTCCTACGAGCAGTACTTC CASSPIYGTPSYEQYF TRBV6-2/TRBV6-3 many TRBJ2-7 NA
TGTGCCAGCACTCTAGACCCCAACGCTAACTATGGCTACACCTTC CASTLDPNANYGYTF TRBV6-6 few TRBJ1-2 NA
TGTGCCAGCAGTTATCGGTCGGCTAGGATCGGGCGAGAGACCCAGTACTTC CASSYRSARIGRETQYF TRBV6-7 few TRBJ2-5 NA
TGTGCCAGCAGTGCGTGGGAGAGTACCTACAATGAGCAGTTCTTC CASSAWESTYNEQFF TRBV25-1 NA TRBJ2-1 NA
TGCAGTGCTAGCCGGGGGGTTGAGGAGACCCAGTACTTC CSASRGVEETQYF TRBV20-1 few TRBJ2-5 TRBD2
TGTGCCAGCAGCCTGCAGGGGGATAGCAATCAGCCCCAGCATTTT CASSLQGDSNQPQHF TRBV12-3/TRBV12-4 few TRBJ1-5 TRBD1
TGTGCCAGCAGCTCCCAGGCGGGGTTAGCCAAAAACATTCAGTACTTC CASSSQAGLAKNIQYF TRBV7-2 NA TRBJ2-4 NA
TGTGCCAGCAGCTTAGGCCGGGCATTCAATGAGCAGTTCTTC CASSLGRAFNEQFF TRBV13 few TRBJ2-1 NA
TGTGCCAGCAGTTACTCGACTCAAAGTCAGCCCCAGCATTTT CASSYSTQSQPQHF TRBV6-5 few TRBJ1-5 NA
TGTGCCAGCAGTGACAGGGATTGGGGCTACACCTTC CASSDRDWGYTF TRBV6-6 few TRBJ1-2 TRBD1
TGCGCCAGCAGGGAAGAGGGAGAGACCCAGTACTTC CASREEGETQYF TRBV5-1 NA TRBJ2-5 NA
TGCAGCGTTGATGCCGGCGGGAGGGGGTTCGGAACAGATACGCAGTATTTT CSVDAGGRGFGTDTQYF TRBV29-1 NA TRBJ2-3 TRBD2
TGTGCCAGCAGCTCTCACCGGGACGGGAGCTCCTACGAGCAGTACTTC CASSSHRDGSSYEQYF TRBV7-8 few TRBJ2-7 NA
TGTGCCAGCAAGACTAGGGACAATGAGCAGTTCTTC CASKTRDNEQFF TRBV12-3/TRBV12-4 many TRBJ2-1 NA
TGCAGCGTTAATGGGGACAGGGTTAATGGTGAAGCTTTCTTT CSVNGDRVNGEAFF TRBV29-1 few TRBJ1-1 TRBD1
TGTGCCACCAGTGATTTAGCGGGGGACACCGGGGAGCTGTTTTTT CATSDLAGDTGELFF TRBV24-1 few TRBJ2-2 TRBD2
TGTGCCAGCAGCGTAGATGTCGGACAGGGGGCGGTAGCTTTCTTT CASSVDVGQGAVAFF TRBV9 few TRBJ1-1 TRBD1
TGTGCCAGCAGCTTAGGCTCTAGGAATGAGCAGTTCTTC CASSLGSRNEQFF TRBV13 few TRBJ2-1 NA
TGTGCCAGCAGCCCGGCGGCGGCAGGGGCTAACTATGGCTACACCTTC CASSPAAAGANYGYTF TRBV5-6 many TRBJ1-2 NA
TGCGCCAGCAGCTTGGCCTCTACAGGGGCCAACGAGCAGTACTTC CASSLASTGANEQYF TRBV5-1 NA TRBJ2-7 TRBD1
TGCGCCAGCAGCTTGGCCCCAGCGGGAACTAGCACAGATACGCAGTATTTT CASSLAPAGTSTDTQYF TRBV5-1 few TRBJ2-3 TRBD2
TGCGCCAGCAAGGACGACAATGAGCAGTTCTTC CASKDDNEQFF TRBV5-1 NA TRBJ2-1 NA
TGTGCCAGCAGCCGCGGACACCTCCAAGAGACCCAGTACTTC CASSRGHLQETQYF TRBV11-3 few TRBJ2-5 NA
TGTGCCAGCAGCTCCTCCCTGGAGATCGATGAGCAGTTCTTC CASSSSLEIDEQFF TRBV7-9 few TRBJ2-1 NA
TGTGCCAGCAGTTCGCCAGGACTAGCGGGAGCGGAAGAGCAGTACTTC CASSSPGLAGAEEQYF TRBV6-1 few TRBJ2-7 TRBD2
TGTGCCAGCAGCCCCGCGGGACTAGGATACACCGGGGAGCTGTTTTTT CASSPAGLGYTGELFF TRBV11-2 NA TRBJ2-2 TRBD2
TGTGCCAGCAGCCCCACAGTTGGTCAGCCCCAGCATTTT CASSPTVGQPQHF TRBV7-7 NA TRBJ1-5 NA
TGTGCCAGCAGCCAAGATATCAGCCCTGGGACTGAAGCTTTCTTT CASSQDISPGTEAFF TRBV14 few TRBJ1-1 NA
TGTGCCAGCAGCTGGGGGACAGCGCGCGCCTATGGCTACACCTTC CASSWGTARAYGYTF TRBV5-6 once TRBJ1-2 TRBD1
TGTGCCAGCACAGAATCTGGGGCCAACGTCCTGACTTTC CASTESGANVLTF TRBV7-9 few TRBJ2-6 NA
TGTGCCAGCAGCTTGAGACTAGCCTACGAGCAGTACTTC CASSLRLAYEQYF TRBV7-9 NA TRBJ2-7 NA
TGTGCCAGCAGCCCCGGGGGCGGCGGAGGCGGCGAGCAGTACTTC CASSPGGGGGGEQYF TRBV12-3/TRBV12-4 NA TRBJ2-7 NA